This is a list of T cell receptor beta chains from one sample in a study of T cells in localized non-small cell lung cancer. Libraries were prepared by immunoSEQ multiplex PCR; TCRdb keeps only in-frame clonotypes and omits some of them. The table records about 24,000 clones, about 86% of them present only once. The sample here was PBMCs, taken before any cancer treatment. The receptors stem from a man between 40 and 70 years old with stage II lung adenocarcinoma. Both conserved end residues are part of each CDR3. A D gene is named only where the DNA matches it firmly. Clone size is stated in some rows and not others, as once, few, many or a class when expanded.

TRBV9	.	TRBD1	TRBJ1-2	CASSVDRDRGFNNYGYTF	TGTGCCAGCAGCGTAGATCGGGACAGGGGCTTTAATAACTATGGCTACACCTTC
TRBV27	.	.	TRBJ2-3	CASSLTRGSLTDTQYF	TGTGCCAGCAGCCTAACCCGTGGCAGTTTGACAGATACGCAGTATTTT
TRBV5-1	once	.	TRBJ2-1	CASRWTGSGGQFF	TGCGCCAGCAGGTGGACGGGGTCTGGGGGGCAGTTCTTC
TRBV7-2	.	TRBD1	TRBJ1-1	CASSPLGTGTMNTEAFF	TGTGCCAGCAGCCCGCTTGGGACAGGCACTATGAACACTGAAGCTTTCTTT
TRBV10-3	.	TRBD2	TRBJ2-1	CAIGLAGVNEQFF	TGTGCCATCGGACTAGCGGGAGTGAATGAGCAGTTCTTC
TRBV19	.	.	TRBJ2-7	CASSAFSGTSYEQYF	TGTGCCAGTAGTGCCTTTTCAGGGACCTCCTACGAGCAGTACTTC
TRBV19	.	.	TRBJ1-1	CASSTTVNTEAFF	TGTGCCAGTAGTACTACAGTGAACACTGAAGCTTTCTTT
TRBV2	.	.	TRBJ1-2	CASSEGPNYGYTF	TGTGCCAGCAGTGAAGGGCCTAACTATGGCTACACCTTC
TRBV6-5	.	.	TRBJ2-7	CASSPPVRNEQYF	TGTGCCAGCAGTCCCCCAGTACGGAACGAGCAGTACTTC
TRBV19	few	.	TRBJ1-1	CASSWQGRTEAFF	TGTGCCAGTAGTTGGCAGGGGCGCACTGAAGCTTTCTTT
TRBV30	few	.	TRBJ1-2	CAWSAQGHGGYGYTF	TGTGCCTGGAGTGCGCAGGGCCATGGAGGCTATGGCTACACCTTC
TRBV7-2	.	TRBD2	TRBJ2-1	CASSLVSLAGNNEQFF	TGTGCCAGCAGCTTAGTATCCCTAGCGGGAAATAATGAGCAGTTCTTC
TRBV18	.	.	TRBJ1-4	CASSPSQGSYEKLFF	TGTGCCAGCTCACCATCCCAGGGATCATATGAAAAACTGTTTTTT
TRBV6-8	.	.	TRBJ1-5	CASSYEGLGNQPQHF	TGTGCCAGCAGTTATGAGGGTCTCGGGAATCAGCCCCAGCATTTT
TRBV25-1	.	.	TRBJ1-2	CASSEGSQAESGYTF	TGTGCCAGCAGTGAAGGGTCCCAGGCAGAGAGTGGCTACACCTTC
TRBV9	once	TRBD2	TRBJ2-2	CASSVADSGGRNTGELFF	TGTGCCAGCAGCGTAGCGGATAGCGGGGGCCGGAACACCGGGGAGCTGTTTTTT
TRBV11-1	few	.	TRBJ1-1	CASSLVRGLNTEAFF	TGTGCCAGCAGCTTAGTTCGGGGATTGAACACTGAAGCTTTCTTT
TRBV19	.	.	TRBJ1-1	CASRKLQGTMNTEAFF	TGTGCCAGTAGGAAACTACAGGGAACCATGAACACTGAAGCTTTCTTT
TRBV30	.	TRBD1	TRBJ1-2	CAWSETGYGYTF	TGTGCCTGGAGTGAGACAGGGTATGGCTACACCTTC
TRBV7-9	once	.	TRBJ2-7	CASSPGTYKQYF	TGTGCCAGCAGCCCTGGGACTTATAAGCAGTACTTC
TRBV29-1	.	TRBD1	TRBJ2-3	CSVRQGSTDTQYF	TGCAGCGTGAGACAGGGGAGCACAGATACGCAGTATTTT
TRBV28	.	TRBD2	TRBJ2-7	CASSPRQGAGGLYEQYF	TGTGCCAGCAGTCCTCGCCAGGGAGCGGGAGGGCTCTACGAGCAGTACTTC
TRBV19	.	.	TRBJ2-5	CASSMTDEETQYF	TGTGCCAGTAGTATGACTGACGAAGAGACCCAGTACTTC
TRBV7-9	.	.	TRBJ2-2	CASSPRTGELFF	TGTGCCAGCAGCCCACGAACCGGGGAGCTGTTTTTT
TRBV27	once	.	TRBJ1-1	CASSLGPTTEAFF	TGTGCCAGCAGCCTCGGACCGACCACTGAAGCTTTCTTT
TRBV2	.	TRBD1	TRBJ2-4	CASSGGDRVSDF	TGTGCCAGCAGTGGGGGAGACAGGGTCTCGGACTTC
TRBV5-4	.	.	TRBJ1-1	CASTEDSMNTEAFF	TGTGCCAGCACTGAGGACAGTATGAACACTGAAGCTTTCTTT
TRBV9	.	.	TRBJ2-3	CASSVGSERGTDTQYF	TGTGCCAGCAGCGTAGGTTCGGAGCGAGGAACAGATACGCAGTATTTT
TRBV18	.	.	TRBJ1-2	CASSPPAGYGYTF	TGTGCCAGCTCACCACCGGCAGGTTATGGCTACACCTTC
TRBV7-9	.	.	TRBJ1-2	CASSFLRDTYTF	TGTGCCAGCAGCTTCCTCCGGGACACTTACACCTTC
TRBV6-5	few	TRBD1	TRBJ1-6	CASSYRDRGNSPLHF	TGTGCCAGCAGTTACAGGGACAGGGGTAATTCACCCCTCCACTTT
TRBV7-8	.	.	TRBJ1-1	CASSLDALNTEAFF	TGTGCCAGCAGCTTAGACGCATTGAACACTGAAGCTTTCTTT
TRBV25-1	.	.	TRBJ2-5	CASSEVGAGKTQYF	TGTGCCAGCAGTGAGGTGGGGGCGGGGAAGACCCAGTACTTC
TRBV27	.	.	TRBJ2-2	CASRFGPNTGELFF	TGTGCCAGCAGGTTTGGTCCGAACACCGGGGAGCTGTTTTTT
TRBV7-6	.	.	TRBJ2-5	CASSLGGQETQYF	TGTGCCAGCAGCTTAGGGGGGCAAGAGACCCAGTACTTC
TRBV12-5	.	TRBD1	TRBJ2-1	CASGQIRDRHYNEQFF	TGTGCTAGTGGTCAAATCCGGGACAGGCATTACAATGAGCAGTTCTTC
TRBV5-1	.	.	TRBJ2-7	CASSLAGRESQGWEQYF	TGCGCCAGCAGCTTGGCCGGACGGGAGAGTCAAGGTTGGGAGCAGTACTTC
TRBV6-1	once	TRBD1	TRBJ1-2	CASIPGQGIGYTF	TGTGCCAGCATCCCGGGACAGGGGATCGGCTACACCTTC
TRBV5-6	once	.	TRBJ1-1	CASGRGDGVAFF	TGTGCCAGCGGGAGAGGGGATGGGGTAGCTTTCTTT
TRBV19	.	TRBD2	TRBJ2-2	CASSTAGVHTGELFF	TGTGCCAGTAGCACCGCGGGAGTTCACACCGGGGAGCTGTTTTTT
TRBV7-2	.	TRBD2	TRBJ2-1	CASSNTGTSYNEQFF	TGTGCCAGCAGCAACACCGGGACTAGTTACAATGAGCAGTTCTTC
TRBV5-6	few	.	TRBJ2-3	CASSPSPRGDTQYF	TGTGCCAGCAGCCCCTCCCCGAGGGGAGATACGCAGTATTTT
TRBV7-6	.	TRBD1	TRBJ2-7	CASSLGQGPSYEQYF	TGTGCCAGCAGCTTAGGACAGGGACCATCCTACGAGCAGTACTTC
TRBV13	.	TRBD1	TRBJ1-2	CASSLLGQGSSYGYTF	TGTGCCAGCAGCTTATTGGGACAGGGTTCCTCCTATGGCTACACCTTC
TRBV5-1	.	TRBD2	TRBJ2-1	CASSLAGGWREQFF	TGCGCCAGCAGCTTGGCGGGGGGTTGGCGCGAGCAGTTCTTC
TRBV7-2	once	TRBD1	TRBJ1-5	CASSLVNSLDSRGTQHF	TGTGCCAGCAGCTTAGTAAACAGTCTTGATAGCAGGGGGACCCAGCATTTT
TRBV28	.	.	TRBJ1-5	CASRVNSNQPQHF	TGTGCCAGCAGGGTTAATAGCAATCAGCCCCAGCATTTT
TRBV11-3	.	.	TRBJ1-4	CASSSNNEKLFF	TGTGCCAGCAGCTCCAACAATGAAAAACTGTTTTTT
TRBV5-1	.	TRBD2	TRBJ2-1	CASSPSKGLAGGGEQFF	TGCGCCAGCAGCCCATCGAAGGGACTAGCGGGAGGGGGTGAGCAGTTCTTC
TRBV23-1	.	TRBD1	TRBJ2-7	CASRSQGAGSYEQYF	TGCGCCAGCAGGTCACAGGGGGCTGGTTCCTACGAGCAGTACTTC
TRBV7-2	once	TRBD1	TRBJ1-5	CASSSGQGDQPQHF	TGTGCCAGCAGTTCAGGACAGGGCGATCAGCCCCAGCATTTT